The clone carrying this TCR beta chain has at least ten counts. RNA transcripts gave rise to amplified TCR beta CDR3 regions. TCR CDR3 underwent first-round RT-PCR with the HTBI primer set. TCRdb used MiXCR to reprocess the multiplex PCR reads, holding one entry per CDR3 protein. The data contain around 610,000 distinct CDR3 sequences, about 15% of them seen just once; the ten biggest clones take up 4.3%. The record originates from a study of T cells in Graves' hyperthyroidism and ophthalmopathy. The CDR3 loop spans 12 amino acids. Germline lookup yields CDR1 MNHEY and CDR2 SVGEGT. Trimming cost V 3 bases and J 3 bases, with 6 bases left between them.

The chain links TRBV6-2 or TRBV6-3 to TRBJ2-7; D is uncertain. The sample taken for sequencing was blood. This receptor was obtained from a middle-aged woman with Graves' ophthalmopathy. CDR3 region: CASSYQVYEQYF. The CDR3 nucleotides read TGTGCCAGCAGTTATCAAGTCTACGAGCAGTACTTC.